Listed here are 9 T cell receptor beta chains from one sample, sequenced in a study of blood T cell repertoires in COVID-19. Assay used: immunoSEQ multiplex PCR; TCRdb lists only in-frame clones, some missing. The data contain about half a million clones, roughly nine tenths of them singletons. The sequencing sample was made of peripheral blood. These receptors were collected from a man aged 18 to 30 with COVID-19, enrolled during active disease.

There are a few counts of this clone. The chain is built from TRBV18 and TRBJ1-4; 7 nucleotides line up with TRBD1. This CDR3 is built from 14 residues. The junction had 1 base not matched to a gene; V was cut back by 3 bases and J by 3 bases. CDR1 and CDR2 (germline): KGHSH, LQKENI. The CDR3 coding sequence is TGTGCCAGCTCACCGACAGGGTCTAATGAAAAACTGTTTTTT. This codes for CASSPTGSNEKLFF.

This chain connects TRBV5-8 to TRBJ2-5; 8 positions match TRBD1. The CDR3 loop spans 15 amino acids. The V and J ends lost 2 bases and 4 bases, in that order; junction bases with no gene match: 7. Germline V gives CDR1 SGHTS, CDR2 YDEGEE. This CDR3 reads CASSLDLTGVETQYF. The CDR3 coding sequence is TGTGCCAGCAGCTTAGACTTGACAGGGGTAGAGACCCAGTACTTC.

A remark on this clone: Other DNA sequences in the same sample also yield this CDR3. The V and J genes are TRBV3-1 (or the pseudogene TRBV3-2) and TRBJ1-2; no reliable D call. CDR3 length equals 13 residues. V was trimmed by 1 base and J by 4 bases, leaving 7 bases between them. In germline, CDR1 is LGHDT, CDR2 YNNKEL (reference sequence). CDR3 residues: CASSQGSGYGYTF. Here the CDR3 DNA reads TGTGCCAGCAGCCAAGGGAGCGGCTATGGCTACACCTTC.

The chain has TRBV6-1 and TRBJ1-2; maybe TRBD1 (5 bases). With 3 bases removed from V and 3 bases from J, the gap between germline ends came to 11 bases. Germline V gene lookup returns CDR1 MNHNS and CDR2 SASEGT. This CDR3 spans 14 amino acids. The chain's CDR3 is CASSEYGGDYGYTF. In nucleotides, the CDR3 is TGTGCCAGCAGTGAGTATGGAGGGGACTATGGCTACACCTTC.

This clone was detected a few times. The V gene is TRBV10-1, the J gene TRBJ1-6; 9 bases line up with TRBD1. Germline-derived CDR1 and CDR2 are WNHNN and SYGVQD (reference sequence). This CDR3 is built from 14 residues. V lost 8 bases, J lost 5 bases, and 4 bases stayed unmatched. Written as DNA, the CDR3 is TGCGCCAGCCGGAGGGACAGGGATAATTCACCCCTCCACTTT. Translating gives CASRRDRDNSPLHF.

The chain has TRBV11-3 and TRBJ2-6; D is unclear. There are 16 residues in the CDR3. Germline lookup yields CDR1 SGHNT and CDR2 YENEEA. Trimming left V 5 bases short and J 0 bases short, with 11 bases between. The CDR3 loop reads CASSRLTFSGANVLTF. The CDR3, as DNA: TGTGCCAGCAGCAGACTTACATTCTCTGGGGCCAACGTCCTGACTTTC.

The rearrangement links TRBV3-1 (or the pseudogene TRBV3-2) to TRBJ2-6; the D gene is possibly TRBD1 (5 bases). The CDR3 length is 17 residues. V lost 1 base and J 0 bases, leaving 10 bases between the germline ends. Looked up from germline, CDR1 is LGHDT and CDR2 is YNNKEL (reference sequence). The CDR3 loop reads CASSQVSGPSGANVLTF. CDR3 sequence (DNA): TGTGCCAGCAGCCAAGTCTCAGGGCCCTCTGGGGCCAACGTCCTGACTTTC.

The chain joins TRBV3-1 (or the pseudogene TRBV3-2) to TRBJ2-2; no firm D call. CDR3 length: 16 residues. In germline, CDR1 is LGHDT, CDR2 YNNKEL (reference sequence). V was trimmed by 1 base and J by 3 bases, leaving 12 bases between them. The CDR3 region is CASSQVLNGYTGELFF. The CDR3 DNA sequence: TGTGCCAGCAGCCAAGTTCTAAACGGGTACACCGGGGAGCTGTTTTTT.

The rearrangement joins TRBV25-1 to TRBJ2-1; 8 bases fit TRBD2. Germline V gene data show CDR1 as MGHDK and CDR2 as SYGVNS. The CDR3 is 17 amino acids. V dropped 2 bases and J dropped 3; count of bases not matched to a gene: 9. In nucleotides, the CDR3 is TGTGCCAGCAGTGAAGCGGGGGGTAGCGGACTCTACAATGAGCAGTTCTTC. Residues: CASSEAGGSGLYNEQFF.